The T cell receptor beta chain described here comes from a study of CD8+CD57+ T cells in acquired aplastic anemia. About the study: Yields of DNA that came from sorted CD4+ and CD8+ cells averaged roughly 3.2 ug.

Genomic DNA was employed as the template in profiling TCR beta VDJ and CDR3. TCRdb re-called the reads through MiXCR, storing one row per CDR3 protein. Of around 500,000 distinct CDR3 sequences listed, around 30% are singletons. The ends were cut back, 0 bases at V and 4 bases at J, with 10 bases in the middle. Germline CDR1 is SGHRS and CDR2 is YFSETQ. This CDR3 spans 14 amino acids. This clonotype was counted a few times. The antigen remains unidentified. Points from the study as a whole: Patients and controls shared about 30 CD8+ CDR3 sequences. Patients and controls were not found to differ significantly in CD8+ Simpson's diversity.

Patients selected for sequencing had displayed CD8+CD57+ cell expansion by flow cytometry. Patients, without exception, had severe acquired aplastic anemia. Material for sequencing was sorted CD4+, CD8+, or CD8+CD57+ T cells (not recorded which) from PBMCs. The receptor comes from a human donor with aplastic anemia. The V gene is TRBV5-1, the J gene TRBJ1-1; possibly TRBD1 for D (5 bases). CDR3 coding DNA: TGCGCCAGCAGCTTGGAATGGGGGGGCACTGAAGCTTTCTTT. It specifies CASSLEWGGTEAFF.